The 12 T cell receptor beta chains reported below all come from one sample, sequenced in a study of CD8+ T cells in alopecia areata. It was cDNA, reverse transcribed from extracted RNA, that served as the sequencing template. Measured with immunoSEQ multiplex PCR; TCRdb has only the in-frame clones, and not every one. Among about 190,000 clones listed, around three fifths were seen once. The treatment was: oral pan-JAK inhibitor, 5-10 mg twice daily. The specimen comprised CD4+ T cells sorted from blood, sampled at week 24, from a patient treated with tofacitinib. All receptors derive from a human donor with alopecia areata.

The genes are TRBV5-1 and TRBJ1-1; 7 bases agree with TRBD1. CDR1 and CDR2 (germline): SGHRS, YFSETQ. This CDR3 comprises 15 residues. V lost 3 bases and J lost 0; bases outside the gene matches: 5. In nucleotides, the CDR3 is TGCGCCAGCAGCTCTGCAGGGGGGATGAACACTGAAGCTTTCTTT. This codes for CASSSAGGMNTEAFF.

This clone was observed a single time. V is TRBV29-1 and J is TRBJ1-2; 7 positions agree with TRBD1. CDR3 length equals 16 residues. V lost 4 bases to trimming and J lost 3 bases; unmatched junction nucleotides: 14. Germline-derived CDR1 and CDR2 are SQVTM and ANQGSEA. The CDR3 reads CSVGLGVGGAHYGYTF. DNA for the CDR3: TGCAGCGTTGGGTTGGGAGTAGGGGGCGCCCACTATGGCTACACCTTC. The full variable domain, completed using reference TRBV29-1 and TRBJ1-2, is SAVISQKPSRDICQRGTSLTIQCQVDSQVTMMFWYRQQPGQSLTLIATANQGSEATYESGFVIDKFPISRPNLTFSTLTVSNMSPEDSSIYLCSVGLGVGGAHYGYTFGSGTRLTVV.

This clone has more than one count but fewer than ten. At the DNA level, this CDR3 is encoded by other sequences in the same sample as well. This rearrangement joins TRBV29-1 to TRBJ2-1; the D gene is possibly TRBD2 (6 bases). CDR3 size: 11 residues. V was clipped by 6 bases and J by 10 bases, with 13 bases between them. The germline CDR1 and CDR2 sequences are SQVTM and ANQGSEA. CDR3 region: CSVARGNEQFF. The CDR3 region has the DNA TGCAGCGTCGCCCGGGGGAACGAGCAGTTCTTC.

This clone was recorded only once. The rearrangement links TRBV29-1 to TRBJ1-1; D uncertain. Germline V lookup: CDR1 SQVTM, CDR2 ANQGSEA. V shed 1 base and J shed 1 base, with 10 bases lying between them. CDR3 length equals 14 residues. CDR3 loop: CSVEGRAKNTEAFF. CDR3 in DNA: TGCAGCGTTGAAGGTCGAGCTAAGAACACTGAAGCTTTCTTT.

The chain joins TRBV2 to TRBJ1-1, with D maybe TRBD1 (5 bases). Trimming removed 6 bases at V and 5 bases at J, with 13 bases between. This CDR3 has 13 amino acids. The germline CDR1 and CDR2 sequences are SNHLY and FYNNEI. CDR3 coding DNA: TGTGCCAGCAGGGGACCTCGTGGAACTGAAGCTTTCTTT. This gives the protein CASRGPRGTEAFF.

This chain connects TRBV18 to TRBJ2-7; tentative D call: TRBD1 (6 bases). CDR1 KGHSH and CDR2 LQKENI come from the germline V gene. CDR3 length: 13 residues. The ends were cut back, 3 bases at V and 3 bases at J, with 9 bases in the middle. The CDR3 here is CASSPGQNYEQYF. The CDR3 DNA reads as TGTGCCAGCTCACCCGGACAGAACTACGAGCAGTACTTC.

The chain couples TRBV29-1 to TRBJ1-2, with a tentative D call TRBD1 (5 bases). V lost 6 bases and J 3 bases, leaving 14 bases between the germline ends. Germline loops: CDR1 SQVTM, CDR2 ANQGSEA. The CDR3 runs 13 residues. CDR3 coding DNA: TGCAGCGTCTCCACCCAGGGTCACTATGGCTACACCTTC. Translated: CSVSTQGHYGYTF.

The CDR3 is CASSLLARTETQYF. In DNA, the CDR3 is TGTGCCAGCTCGTTACTAGCGCGGACTGAGACCCAGTACTTC. The rearrangement joins TRBV18 to TRBJ2-5; 7 positions agree with TRBD2. Germline trimming cut 6 bases from V and 5 bases from J; bases unmatched to any gene: 9. Germline V CDR1 and CDR2: KGHSH, LQKENI. The CDR3 loop spans 14 amino acids.

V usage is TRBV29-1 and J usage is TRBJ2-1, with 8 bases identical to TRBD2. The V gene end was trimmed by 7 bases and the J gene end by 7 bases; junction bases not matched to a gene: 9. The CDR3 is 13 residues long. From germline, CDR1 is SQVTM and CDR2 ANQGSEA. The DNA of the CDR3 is TGCAGCGCGGCCGGGACTAGAGGTAATGAGCAGTTCTTC. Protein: CSAAGTRGNEQFF.

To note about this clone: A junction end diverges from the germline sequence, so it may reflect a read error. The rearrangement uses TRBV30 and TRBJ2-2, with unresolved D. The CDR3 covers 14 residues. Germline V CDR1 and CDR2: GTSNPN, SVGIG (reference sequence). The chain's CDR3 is CAWSVHTNSGELFF. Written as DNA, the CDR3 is TGTGCCTGGAGTGTACATACGAACTCCGGGGAGCTGTTTTTT.

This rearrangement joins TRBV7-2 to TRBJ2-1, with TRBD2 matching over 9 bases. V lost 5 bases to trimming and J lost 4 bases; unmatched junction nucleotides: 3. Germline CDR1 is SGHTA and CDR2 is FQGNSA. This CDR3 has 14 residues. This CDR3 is CASSALAGYNEQFF. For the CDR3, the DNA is TGTGCCAGCAGCGCGCTAGCGGGGTACAATGAGCAGTTCTTC.

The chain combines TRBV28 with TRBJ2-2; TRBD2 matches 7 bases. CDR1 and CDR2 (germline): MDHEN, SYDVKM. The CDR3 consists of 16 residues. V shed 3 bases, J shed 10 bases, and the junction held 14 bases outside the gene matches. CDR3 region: CASSFGRGSAVLELFF. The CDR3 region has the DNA TGTGCCAGCAGTTTTGGGCGGGGGAGCGCGGTGCTGGAGCTGTTTTTT.